The 6 T cell receptor beta chains given below trace back to one sample, sequenced in a study of blood T cell repertoires in COVID-19. Sequencing used immunoSEQ multiplex PCR; TCRdb keeps in-frame clones, though not all of them. The repertoire holds approximately 40,000 clones, about 85% seen once, with approximately 15% in the top ten. Sequences were obtained from peripheral blood. The origin of the receptors is a human donor in a cohort sampled during active COVID-19.

This chain connects TRBV6-5 to TRBJ1-1; TRBD1 matches at 7 bases. The CDR3 is made up of 13 amino acids. The ends lost 6 bases at V and 7 bases at J; junction bases unmatched: 8. CDR1 and CDR2 from the germline V gene are MNHEY and SVGAGI. The CDR3 region is CASSLRGLSEAFF. The CDR3 DNA follows: TGTGCCAGCAGCTTGAGGGGGCTTAGTGAAGCTTTCTTT.

V gene TRBV2 combines with J gene TRBJ2-7, with 7 bases aligning to TRBD2. J lost 2 bases, V lost 8 bases, and 6 bases had no gene match. The CDR3 has 13 residues. Germline CDR1 is SNHLY and CDR2 is FYNNEI. DNA for the CDR3: TGTGCCAGCGAACTAGCGACAACCTACGAGCAGTACTTC. This codes for CASELATTYEQYF.

This rearrangement joins TRBV2 to TRBJ1-1, with D unresolved. V was clipped by 6 bases and J by 11 bases, with 16 bases between them. Germline CDR1 is SNHLY and CDR2 is FYNNEI. The CDR3 has 12 residues. CDR3 in DNA: TGTGCCAGCAGCGATGGGCCCCAGAAGGCTTTCTTT. As protein: CASSDGPQKAFF. The entire variable domain, with the rest obtained from reference TRBV2 and TRBJ1-1, is as follows: EPEVTQTPSHQVTQMGQEVILRCVPISNHLYFYWYRQILGQKVEFLVSFYNNEISEKSEIFDDQFSVERPDGSNFTLKIRSTKLEDSAMYFCASSDGPQKAFFGQGTRLTVV.

The J gene is TRBJ1-3, the V gene TRBV7-9; no reliable D call. V lost 4 bases, J lost 2 bases, and 9 bases lay in between. Per the germline V gene, CDR1 is SEHNR and CDR2 is FQNEAQ (reference sequence). This CDR3 has 14 amino acids. The DNA of the CDR3 is TGTGCCAGCAGCTCCTCTAGGCCTGGAAACACCATATATTTT. Translation: CASSSSRPGNTIYF. Supplemented by reference TRBV7-9 and TRBJ1-3, the full variable domain reads DTGVSQNPRHKITKRGQNVTFRCDPISEHNRLYWYRQTLGQGPEFLTYFQNEAQLEKSRLLSDRFSAERPKGSFSTLEIQRTEQGDSAMYLCASSSSRPGNTIYFGEGSWLTVV.

This clone appeared once. The chain has TRBV5-1 and TRBJ2-7; tentatively, D is TRBD1 (6 bases). The V end lost 0 bases, the J end lost 2 bases, and 9 bases lay between the germline ends. CDR1 is SGHRS, CDR2 YFSETQ, per germline. The CDR3 is made up of 14 amino acids. CDR3 region: CASSLEQGPYEQYF. The CDR3 DNA follows: TGCGCCAGCAGCTTGGAACAGGGACCCTACGAGCAGTACTTC.

The genes are TRBV7-9 and TRBJ2-3; 9 nucleotides line up with TRBD2. J was trimmed by 3 bases and V by 5 bases; bases with no gene match: 12. CDR3 length: 17 amino acids. Germline V lookup: CDR1 SEHNR, CDR2 FQNEAQ (reference sequence). CDR3 sequence: CASSPDPWRGGTDTQYF. The DNA of the CDR3 is TGTGCCAGCAGCCCAGACCCTTGGCGGGGGGGGACAGATACGCAGTATTTT.